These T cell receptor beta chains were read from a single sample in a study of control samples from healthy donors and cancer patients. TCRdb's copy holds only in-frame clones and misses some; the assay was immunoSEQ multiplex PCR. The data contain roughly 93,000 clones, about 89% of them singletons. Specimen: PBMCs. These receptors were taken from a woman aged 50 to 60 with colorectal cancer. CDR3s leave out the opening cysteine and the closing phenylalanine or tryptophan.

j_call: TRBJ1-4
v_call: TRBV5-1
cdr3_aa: ASSLNPQGGAEKLF

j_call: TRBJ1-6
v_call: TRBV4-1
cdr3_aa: ASSQDDGASYNSPLH

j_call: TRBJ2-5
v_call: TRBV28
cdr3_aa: ASWAGQETQY

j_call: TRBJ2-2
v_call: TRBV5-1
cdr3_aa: ASSLAQGIGGELF

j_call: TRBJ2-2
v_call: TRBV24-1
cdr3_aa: ATSDAPAPNTGELF

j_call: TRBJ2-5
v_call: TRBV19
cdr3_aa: ASSARHHSPQETQY

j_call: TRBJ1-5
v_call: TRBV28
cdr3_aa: ASRSNEGVSQPQH

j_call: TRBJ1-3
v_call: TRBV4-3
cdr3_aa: ASSRDRAEIGSGNTIY

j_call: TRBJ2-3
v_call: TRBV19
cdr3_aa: ASSILGTSTDTQY

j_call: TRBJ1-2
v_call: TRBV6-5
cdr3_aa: ASREGRWDGYT

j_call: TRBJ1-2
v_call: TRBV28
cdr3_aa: ASMPGRERGYT

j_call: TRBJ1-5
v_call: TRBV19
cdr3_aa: ASSTPRWGADVEPQH

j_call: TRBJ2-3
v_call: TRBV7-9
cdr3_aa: ASSPRGPDTQY

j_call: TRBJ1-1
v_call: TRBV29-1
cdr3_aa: SVAAREYTEAF

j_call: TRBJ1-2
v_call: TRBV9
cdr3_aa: ASSPSAHGQPNYGYT

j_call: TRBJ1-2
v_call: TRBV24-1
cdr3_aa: ATSDPSTGIGYGYT

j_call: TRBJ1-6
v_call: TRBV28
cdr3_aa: ASSSSGSLH

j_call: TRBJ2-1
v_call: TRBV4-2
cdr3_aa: ASSSTPGGTDYNEQF

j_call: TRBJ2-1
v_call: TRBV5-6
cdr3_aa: ASSLRTGHSYNEQF

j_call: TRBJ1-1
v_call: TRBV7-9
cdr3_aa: ASSLELWSGEAF

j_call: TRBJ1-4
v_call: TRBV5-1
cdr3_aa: ASSRGGRGNEKLF

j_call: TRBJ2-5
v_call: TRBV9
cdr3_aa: ASSVNGETQY

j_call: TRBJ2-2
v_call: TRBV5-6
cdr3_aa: ASSPGHLETGELF

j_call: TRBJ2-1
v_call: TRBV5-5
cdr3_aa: ASSVIAGGPGEQF

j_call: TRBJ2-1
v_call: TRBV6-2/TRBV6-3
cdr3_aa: ASSYRGRINEQF

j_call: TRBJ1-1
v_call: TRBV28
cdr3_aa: ASAPPGAFEAF